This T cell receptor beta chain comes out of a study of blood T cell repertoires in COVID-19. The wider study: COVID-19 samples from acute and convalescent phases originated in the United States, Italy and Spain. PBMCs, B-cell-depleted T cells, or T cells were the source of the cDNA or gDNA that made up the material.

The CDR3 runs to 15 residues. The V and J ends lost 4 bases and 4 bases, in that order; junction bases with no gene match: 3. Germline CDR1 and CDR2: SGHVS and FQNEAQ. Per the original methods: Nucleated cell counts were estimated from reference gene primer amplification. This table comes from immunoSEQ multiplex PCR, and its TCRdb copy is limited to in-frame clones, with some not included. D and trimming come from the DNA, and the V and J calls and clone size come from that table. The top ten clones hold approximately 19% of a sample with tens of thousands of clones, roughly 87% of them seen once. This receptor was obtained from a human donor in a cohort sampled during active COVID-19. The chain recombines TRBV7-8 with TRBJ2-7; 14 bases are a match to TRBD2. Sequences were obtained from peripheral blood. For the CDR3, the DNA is TGTGCCAGCAGCTGGACTAGCGGGGGGACTTACGAGCAGTACTTC. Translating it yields CASSWTSGGTYEQYF.